The T cell receptor (beta chain) under discussion was sequenced for a study of T-cell memory formation after mild COVID-19. Study details: TCR clusters were mostly donor specific.

Notes on the study in general: Cross-reactive memory apparently joined, as some responding clones appeared in pre-infection memory.

With 3 bases removed from V and 4 bases from J, the gap between germline ends came to 12 bases. This CDR3 contains 14 residues. Germline CDR1 and CDR2: MNHEY and SVGAGI. Constant-segment primers and 5'RACE yielded cDNA libraries for TCR alpha and TCR beta, each carrying sample barcodes and UMIs. TCRdb redid the calling of the 5' RACE reads with MiXCR, one entry per CDR3 protein. The table has around 340,000 distinct CDR3 sequences, approximately 13% seen once. This clonotype came up a few times. Its antigen is unidentified. The receptor comes from a man between 18 and 29 years old who had mild COVID-19 (a few samples of this study predate the infection). Cell type and time point are not known. The sample consisted of PBMCs or a T cell subset sorted from them (not recorded which). V and J are TRBV6-5 and TRBJ1-1; D is perhaps TRBD1 (6 bases). In DNA, the CDR3 is TGTGCCAGCAGTTATCAGGGGATGAGCACTGAAGCTTTCTTT. It specifies CASSYQGMSTEAFF.